This TCR beta chain was documented in a study of cytomegalovirus exposure and HLA in healthy donors. Points from the study as a whole: The authors later found HLA-associated TCR beta chains more clonally expanded than equally common others. Some V segments, TRBV6-2 and TRBV6-3 among them, were indistinguishable and were therefore excluded. There were a few CMV-associated chains whose specificity for CMV antigens was confirmed in vitro.

With 60 Vbeta and 13 Jbeta primers, the PCR was carried out. TCRdb's copy holds only in-frame clones and misses some; the assay was immunoSEQ multiplex PCR. The sample lists approximately 150,000 clones, roughly 10% occurring once. Germline lookup yields CDR1 MDHEN and CDR2 SYDVKM. This CDR3 contains 13 residues. Unmatched junction bases numbered 7, after V lost 9 bases and J lost 2 bases. Comments on this clone: The target antigen is unknown.

The chain links TRBV28 to TRBJ2-7; 7 bases map to TRBD2. The origin of this receptor is a male donor in good health and CMV-seronegative. Sequenced input: PBMCs. This chain's CDR3 is CARTRDYAYEQYF. DNA of the CDR3: TGTGCCAGAACTCGGGACTACGCCTACGAGCAGTACTTC.